These 7 T cell receptor beta chains were all obtained from the same sample, sequenced in a study of T cell changes during pregnancy in multiple sclerosis (dated by TCRdb to the late 2010s). The receptor library was made with the immunoSEQ multiplex PCR assay. TCRdb carries this immuneACCESS record with in-frame sequences only. Its versions omit some clonotypes, under half of them owing to an unresolved V gene in the studies checked, with the rest unexplained. For this sample there are 45,000 to 50,000 clones; approximately 94% appear just once. Less than 5% of the sample lies in the top ten. The sequencing used CD8+ T cells from peripheral blood mononuclear cells, collected in the first trimester of pregnancy. All receptors derive from a female donor with multiple sclerosis, enrolled in a pregnancy study.

The chain uses TRBV5-4 and TRBJ2-1, with D possibly being TRBD2 (5 bases). Trimming took off 4 bases at V and 7 bases at J, with 6 bases between the two ends. Germline loops: CDR1 SGHNT, CDR2 YYREEE (reference sequence). This CDR3 contains 11 residues. In DNA form, the CDR3 reads TGTGCCAGCAGCACGGGGAATGAGCAGTTCTTC. Amino acid sequence: CASSTGNEQFF.

The chain recombines TRBV15 with TRBJ2-3; weak D call: TRBD1 (7 bases). The CDR3 has 13 amino acids. Germline V gene data show CDR1 as LNHNV and CDR2 as YYDKDF (reference sequence). The V and J ends lost 5 bases and 4 bases respectively, with 10 bases between them. CDR3 bases: TGTGCCACCAGCGGGGGGACAGCAGATACGCAGTATTTT. It yields the protein CATSGGTADTQYF. The full variable domain, with the rest looked up from reference TRBV15 and TRBJ2-3, is DAMVIQNPRYQVTQFGKPVTLSCSQTLNHNVMYWYQQKSSQAPKLLFHYYDKDFNNEADTPDNFQSRRPNTSFCFLDIRSPGLGDTAMYLCATSGGTADTQYFGPGTRLTVL.

The genes are TRBV7-8 and TRBJ2-1; D not certain. Trimming took 5 bases from V and 0 from J, leaving 14 bases between them. Germline V CDR1 and CDR2: SGHVS, FQNEAQ. This CDR3 has 16 residues. CDR3 nucleotides: TGTGCCAGCAGCCGTTACAGACACGACTCCTACAATGAGCAGTTCTTC. Protein sequence: CASSRYRHDSYNEQFF.

The chain employs TRBV6-6 and TRBJ2-7; no clear D gene. Germline V CDR1 and CDR2: MNHNY, SVGAGI (reference sequence). The CDR3 has 16 residues. Trimming stripped 0 bases from V and 0 bases from J, with 12 bases between. The CDR3 spells CASSYSLDLHSYEQYF. The CDR3 DNA reads as TGTGCCAGCAGTTACTCGCTCGATTTACACTCCTACGAGCAGTACTTC.

The chain uses TRBV6-6 and TRBJ1-1, with no clear D. V shed 6 bases and J shed 3 bases, with 11 bases lying between them. This CDR3 is built from 13 residues. Germline CDR1 reads MNHNY; CDR2 reads SVGAGI (reference sequence). This chain's CDR3 is CASRLIVDTEAFF. The DNA for the CDR3 is TGTGCCAGCAGACTTATCGTGGACACTGAAGCTTTCTTT.

The V gene is TRBV5-4, the J gene TRBJ2-7; D is uncertain. Trimming pared 2 bases from V and 0 bases from J, leaving 3 bases between. The CDR3 has 12 residues. Per the germline V gene, CDR1 is SGHNT and CDR2 is YYREEE (reference sequence). In DNA form, the CDR3 reads TGTGCCAGCAGCTTCAGCTCCTACGAGCAGTACTTC. It is translated as CASSFSSYEQYF.

The chain couples TRBV5-1 to TRBJ1-2; tentative D call: TRBD1 (6 bases). The CDR3 has 13 residues. Germline loops: CDR1 SGHRS, CDR2 YFSETQ. Trimming took off 4 bases at V and 6 bases at J, with 13 bases between the two ends. This CDR3 reads CASSMGTQNGYTF. CDR3 sequence (DNA): TGCGCCAGCAGCATGGGGACACAAAATGGCTACACCTTC.